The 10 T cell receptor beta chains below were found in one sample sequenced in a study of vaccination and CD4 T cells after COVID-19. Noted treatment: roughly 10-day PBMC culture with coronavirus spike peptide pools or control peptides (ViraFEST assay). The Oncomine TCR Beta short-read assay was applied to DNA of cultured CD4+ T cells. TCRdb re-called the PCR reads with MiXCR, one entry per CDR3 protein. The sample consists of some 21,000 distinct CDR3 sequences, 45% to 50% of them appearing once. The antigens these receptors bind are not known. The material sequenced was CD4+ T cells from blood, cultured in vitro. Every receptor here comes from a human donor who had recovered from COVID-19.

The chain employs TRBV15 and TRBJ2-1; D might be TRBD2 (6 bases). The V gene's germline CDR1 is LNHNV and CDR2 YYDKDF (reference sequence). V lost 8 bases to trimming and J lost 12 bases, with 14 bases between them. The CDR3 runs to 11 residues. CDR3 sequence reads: CATVVRGGQFF. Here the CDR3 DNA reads TGTGCCACCGTCGTGAGGGGAGGGCAGTTCTTC. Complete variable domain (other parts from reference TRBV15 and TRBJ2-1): DAMVIQNPRYQVTQFGKPVTLSCSQTLNHNVMYWYQQKSSQAPKLLFHYYDKDFNNEADTPDNFQSRRPNTSFCFLDIRSPGLGDTAMYLCATVVRGGQFFGPGTRLTVL.

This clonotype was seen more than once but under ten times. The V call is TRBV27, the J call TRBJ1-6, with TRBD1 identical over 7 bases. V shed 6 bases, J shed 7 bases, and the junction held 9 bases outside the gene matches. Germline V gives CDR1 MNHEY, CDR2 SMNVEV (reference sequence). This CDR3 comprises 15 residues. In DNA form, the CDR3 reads TGTGCCAGCAGGTGGATTCAGGGGGGGAATTCACCCCTCCACTTT. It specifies CASRWIQGGNSPLHF.

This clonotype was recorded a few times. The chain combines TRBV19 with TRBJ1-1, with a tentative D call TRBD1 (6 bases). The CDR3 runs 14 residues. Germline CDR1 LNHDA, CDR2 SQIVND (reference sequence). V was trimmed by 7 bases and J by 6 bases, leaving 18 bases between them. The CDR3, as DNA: TGTGCCAGTAAGGGGGAAATGGAGGGTTCTGAAGCTTTCTTT. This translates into CASKGEMEGSEAFF.

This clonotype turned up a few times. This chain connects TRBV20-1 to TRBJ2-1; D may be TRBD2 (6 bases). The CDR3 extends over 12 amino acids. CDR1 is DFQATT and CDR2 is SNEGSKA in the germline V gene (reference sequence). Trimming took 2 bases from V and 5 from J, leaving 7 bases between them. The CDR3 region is CSARLANNEQFF. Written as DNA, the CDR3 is TGCAGTGCTAGACTAGCGAACAATGAGCAGTTCTTC.

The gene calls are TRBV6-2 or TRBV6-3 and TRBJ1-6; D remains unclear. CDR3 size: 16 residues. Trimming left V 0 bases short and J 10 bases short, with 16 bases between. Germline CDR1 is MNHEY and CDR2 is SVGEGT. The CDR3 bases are TGTGCCAGCAGTTACTCCTTATTAAGCGGAGACTCACCCCTCCACTTT. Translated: CASSYSLLSGDSPLHF.

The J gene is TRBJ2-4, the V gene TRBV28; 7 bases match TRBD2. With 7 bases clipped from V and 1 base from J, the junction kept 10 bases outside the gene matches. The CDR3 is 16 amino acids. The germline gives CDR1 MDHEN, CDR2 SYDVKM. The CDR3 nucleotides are TGTGCCAGCACCCTCGGGGGGAGTAAGGCCAAAAACATTCAGTACTTC. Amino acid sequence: CASTLGGSKAKNIQYF. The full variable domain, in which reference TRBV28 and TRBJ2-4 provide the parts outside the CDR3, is DVKVTQSSRYLVKRTGEKVFLECVQDMDHENMFWYRQDPGLGLRLIYFSYDVKMKEKGDIPEGYSVSREKKERFSLILESASTNQTSMYLCASTLGGSKAKNIQYFGAGTRLSVL.

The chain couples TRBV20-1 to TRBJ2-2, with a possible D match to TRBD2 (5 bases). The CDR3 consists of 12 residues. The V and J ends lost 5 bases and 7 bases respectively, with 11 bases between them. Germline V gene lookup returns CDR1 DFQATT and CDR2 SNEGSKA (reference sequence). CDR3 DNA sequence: TGCAGTGCTCCAACTAGTAGCGGGGAGCTGTTTTTT. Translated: CSAPTSSGELFF.

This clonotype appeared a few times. The CDR3 here is CATSGTGGVVNQPQHF. CDR3 nucleotides: TGTGCCACCAGTGGTACAGGGGGCGTCGTCAATCAGCCCCAGCATTTT. This rearrangement joins TRBV24-1 to TRBJ1-5; 9 nucleotides align to TRBD1. Looked up from germline, CDR1 is KGHDR and CDR2 is SFDVKD. The CDR3 consists of 16 residues. Trimming cost V 5 bases and J 3 bases; bases outside gene matches: 7.

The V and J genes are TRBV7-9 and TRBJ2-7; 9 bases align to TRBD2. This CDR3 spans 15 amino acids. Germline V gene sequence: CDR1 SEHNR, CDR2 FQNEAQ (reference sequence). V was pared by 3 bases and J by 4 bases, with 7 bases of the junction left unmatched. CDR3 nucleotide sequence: TGTGCCAGCAGCTTTGCGGGAGGGCCTCAGTACGAGCAGTACTTC. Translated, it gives CASSFAGGPQYEQYF.

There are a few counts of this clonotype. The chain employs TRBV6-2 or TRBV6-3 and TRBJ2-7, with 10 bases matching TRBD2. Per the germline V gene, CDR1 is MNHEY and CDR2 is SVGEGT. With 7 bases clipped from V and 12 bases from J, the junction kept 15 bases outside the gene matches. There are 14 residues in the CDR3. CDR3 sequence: CASILRTSGTSLYF. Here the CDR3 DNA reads TGTGCCAGCATTCTGAGAACTAGCGGGACCTCGCTGTACTTC.